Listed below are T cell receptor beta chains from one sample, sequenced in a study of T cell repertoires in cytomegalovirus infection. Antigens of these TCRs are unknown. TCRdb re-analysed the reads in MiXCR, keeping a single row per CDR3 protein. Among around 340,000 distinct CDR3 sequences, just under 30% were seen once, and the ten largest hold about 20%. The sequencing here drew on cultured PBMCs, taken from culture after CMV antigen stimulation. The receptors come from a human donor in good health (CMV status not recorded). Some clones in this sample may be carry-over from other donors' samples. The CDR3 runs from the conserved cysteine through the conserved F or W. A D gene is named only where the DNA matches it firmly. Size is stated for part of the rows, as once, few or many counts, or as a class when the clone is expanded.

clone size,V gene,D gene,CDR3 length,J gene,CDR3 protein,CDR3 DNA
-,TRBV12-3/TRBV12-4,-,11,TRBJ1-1,CASSLQAEAFF,TGTGCCAGCAGTTTACAGGCTGAAGCTTTCTTT
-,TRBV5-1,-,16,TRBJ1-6,CASSLVGGNLDSPLHF,TGCGCCAGCAGCTTGGTGGGGGGCAATTTGGATTCACCCCTCCACTTT
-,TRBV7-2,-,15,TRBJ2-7,CASSFSTALSYEQYF,TGTGCCAGCAGCTTTTCGACAGCCCTCTCCTACGAGCAGTACTTC
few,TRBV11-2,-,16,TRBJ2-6,CASSLLYGSGANVLTF,TGTGCCAGCAGCTTATTATACGGCTCTGGGGCCAACGTCCTGACTTTC
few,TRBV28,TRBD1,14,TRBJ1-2,CASSVGTDPYGYTF,TGTGCCAGCAGTGTCGGGACAGACCCCTATGGCTACACCTTC
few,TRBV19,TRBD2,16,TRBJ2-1,CASSRDSIAGGEPQFF,TGTGCCAGTAGCAGGGACTCTATAGCGGGGGGCGAGCCGCAGTTCTTC
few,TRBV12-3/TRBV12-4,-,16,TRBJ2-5,CASSPLTGRKQETQYF,TGTGCCAGCAGTCCACTCACTGGGCGGAAACAAGAGACCCAGTACTTC
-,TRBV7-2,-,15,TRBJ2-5,CASSKDPRPRETQYF,TGTGCCAGCAGCAAGGACCCCCGGCCGAGGGAGACCCAGTACTTC
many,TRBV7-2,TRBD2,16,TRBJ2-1,CASSPNEAGAEGEQFF,TGTGCCAGCAGCCCCAATGAAGCGGGAGCGGAGGGTGAGCAGTTCTTC
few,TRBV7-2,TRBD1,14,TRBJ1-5,CASSSGQVNQPQHF,TGTGCCAGCAGCTCGGGACAGGTTAATCAGCCCCAGCATTTT
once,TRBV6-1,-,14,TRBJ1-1,CASSVRGANTEAFF,TGTGCCAGCAGTGTTCGGGGAGCGAACACTGAAGCTTTCTTT
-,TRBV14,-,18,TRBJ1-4,CASSPTGTGSVVSEKLFF,TGTGCCAGCAGCCCCACCGGGACGGGTTCAGTTGTCAGTGAAAAACTGTTTTTT
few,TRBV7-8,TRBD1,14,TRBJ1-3,CASSSGQPGNTIYF,TGTGCCAGCAGCTCGGGACAGCCTGGAAACACCATATATTTT
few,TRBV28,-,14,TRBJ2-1,CASREGQSFNEQFF,TGTGCCAGCAGGGAGGGACAGTCTTTCAATGAGCAGTTCTTC
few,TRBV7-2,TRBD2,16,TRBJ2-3,CASSLVSGSVSDTQYF,TGTGCCAGCAGCTTAGTTAGCGGGAGCGTATCAGATACGCAGTATTTT
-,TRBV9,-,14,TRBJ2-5,CASSVGVNQETQYF,TGTGCCAGCAGCGTAGGGGTAAACCAAGAGACCCAGTACTTC
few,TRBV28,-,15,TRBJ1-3,CASSSQVPSGNTIYF,TGTGCCAGCAGTTCACAGGTCCCCTCTGGAAACACCATATATTTT
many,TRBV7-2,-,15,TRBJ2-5,CASSLSPGSAVNQYF,TGTGCCAGCAGCTTATCTCCGGGCTCCGCGGTGAACCAGTACTTC
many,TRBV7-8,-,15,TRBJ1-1,CASSFNLQGNTEAFF,TGTGCCAGCAGCTTTAATCTCCAGGGGAACACTGAAGCTTTCTTT
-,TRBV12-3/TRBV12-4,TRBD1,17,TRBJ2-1,CASSPGQVTTLYNEQFF,TGTGCCAGCTCTCCGGGACAGGTTACGACCCTCTACAATGAGCAGTTCTTC
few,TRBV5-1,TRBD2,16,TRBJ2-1,CASSLGSGRLVNEQFF,TGCGCCAGCAGCTTGGGTAGCGGGAGATTAGTAAATGAGCAGTTCTTC
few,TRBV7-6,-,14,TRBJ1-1,CASSPVGRNTEAFF,TGTGCCAGCAGCCCGGTAGGTCGGAACACTGAAGCTTTCTTT
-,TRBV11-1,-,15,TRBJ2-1,CASSLGQGGNNEQFF,TGTGCCAGCAGCTTAGGACAGGGAGGTAACAATGAGCAGTTCTTC
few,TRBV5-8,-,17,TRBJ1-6,CASSAHHSDREYSPLHF,TGTGCCAGCAGCGCGCACCACTCAGACAGAGAGTATTCACCCCTCCACTTT
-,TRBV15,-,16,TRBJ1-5,CATSRDRNIWSQPQHF,TGTGCCACCAGCAGAGATAGGAACATTTGGAGTCAGCCCCAGCATTTT
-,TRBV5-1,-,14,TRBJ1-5,CASSTGPSNQPQHF,TGCGCCAGCAGTACCGGACCGAGTAATCAGCCCCAGCATTTT
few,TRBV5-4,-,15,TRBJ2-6,CASSLTVSGANVLTF,TGTGCCAGCAGCTTGACAGTGTCTGGGGCCAACGTCCTGACTTTC
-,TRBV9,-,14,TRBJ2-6,CASSDTGGANVLTF,TGTGCCAGCAGCGATACAGGGGGGGCCAACGTCCTGACTTTC
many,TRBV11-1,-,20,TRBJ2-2,CASSLIRRVDPAMDTGELFF,TGTGCCAGCAGCTTAATCCGCCGGGTTGATCCCGCGATGGACACCGGGGAGCTGTTTTTT
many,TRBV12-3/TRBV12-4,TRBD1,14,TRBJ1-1,CASSPQGASTEAFF,TGTGCCAGCAGCCCCCAGGGGGCGAGCACTGAAGCTTTCTTT
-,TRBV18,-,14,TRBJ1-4,CASSPPATNEKLFF,TGTGCCAGCTCACCCCCGGCAACTAATGAAAAACTGTTTTTT
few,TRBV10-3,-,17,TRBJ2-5,CAISEGTGFSLQETQYF,TGTGCCATCAGTGAAGGAACAGGGTTTTCGCTCCAAGAGACCCAGTACTTC
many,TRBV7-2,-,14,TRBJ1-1,CASSFPLVNTEAFF,TGTGCCAGCAGCTTCCCCCTGGTGAACACTGAAGCTTTCTTT
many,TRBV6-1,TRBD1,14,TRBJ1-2,CASRALTGFYGYTF,TGTGCCAGCAGGGCGTTGACAGGGTTCTATGGCTACACCTTC
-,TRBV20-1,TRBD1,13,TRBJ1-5,CSAQQGAKQPQHF,TGCAGTGCTCAACAGGGGGCTAAGCAGCCCCAGCATTTT
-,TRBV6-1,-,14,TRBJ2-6,CASQLSFGANVLTF,TGTGCCAGCCAGCTGTCGTTTGGGGCCAACGTCCTGACTTTC
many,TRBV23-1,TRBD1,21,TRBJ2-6,CASSPPDNRDRELSGANVLTF,TGCGCCAGCAGTCCCCCTGATAACCGGGACAGGGAACTATCTGGGGCCAACGTCCTGACTTTC